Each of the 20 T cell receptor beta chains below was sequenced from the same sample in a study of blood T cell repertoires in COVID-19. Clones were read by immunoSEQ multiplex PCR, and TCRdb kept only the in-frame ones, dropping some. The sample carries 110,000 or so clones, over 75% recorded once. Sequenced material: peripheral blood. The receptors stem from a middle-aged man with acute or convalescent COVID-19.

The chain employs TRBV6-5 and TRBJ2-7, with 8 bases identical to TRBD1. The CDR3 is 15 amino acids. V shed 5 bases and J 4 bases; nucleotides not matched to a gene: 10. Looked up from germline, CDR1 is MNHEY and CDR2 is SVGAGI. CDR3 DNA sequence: TGTGCCAGCAGTCCCTCCGGGACAGGAGGTTACGAGCAGTACTTC. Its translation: CASSPSGTGGYEQYF.

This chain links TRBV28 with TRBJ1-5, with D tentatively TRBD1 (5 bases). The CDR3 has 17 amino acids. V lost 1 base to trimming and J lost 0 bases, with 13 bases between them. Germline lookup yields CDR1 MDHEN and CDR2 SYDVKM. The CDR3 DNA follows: TGTGCCAGCAGTTTATTACGGGGACTCCTTAGCAATCAGCCCCAGCATTTT. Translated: CASSLLRGLLSNQPQHF.

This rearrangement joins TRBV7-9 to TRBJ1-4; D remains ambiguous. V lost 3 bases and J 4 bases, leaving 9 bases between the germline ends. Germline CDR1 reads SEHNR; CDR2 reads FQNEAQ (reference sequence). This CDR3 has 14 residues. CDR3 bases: TGTGCCAGCAGCTTCGGAAGACATAATGAAAAACTGTTTTTT. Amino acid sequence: CASSFGRHNEKLFF. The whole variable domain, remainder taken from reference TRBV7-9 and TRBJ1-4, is DTGVSQNPRHKITKRGQNVTFRCDPISEHNRLYWYRQTLGQGPEFLTYFQNEAQLEKSRLLSDRFSAERPKGSFSTLEIQRTEQGDSAMYLCASSFGRHNEKLFFGSGTQLSVL.

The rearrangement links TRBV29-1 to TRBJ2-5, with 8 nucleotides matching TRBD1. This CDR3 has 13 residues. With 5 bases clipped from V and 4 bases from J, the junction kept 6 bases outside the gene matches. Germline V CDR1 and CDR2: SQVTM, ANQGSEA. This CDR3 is CSVWRTGLETQYF. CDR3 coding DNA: TGCAGCGTTTGGCGGACAGGGTTAGAGACCCAGTACTTC.

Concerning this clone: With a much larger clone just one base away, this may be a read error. In DNA, the CDR3 is TGTGCCAGCAGTTTAAACAGGAACACTGAAGCTTTCTTT. Its translation: CASSLNRNTEAFF. This chain links TRBV12-3 or TRBV12-4 with TRBJ1-1; D remains unclear. The CDR3 is made up of 13 amino acids. V gave up 2 bases and J gave up 1 base, with 5 bases separating them.

The CDR3 protein is CASSETGSGTIYF. Written as DNA, the CDR3 is TGTGCCAGCAGTGAGACAGGGTCGGGCACCATATATTTT. The gene calls are TRBV6-1 and TRBJ1-3; 7 nucleotides match TRBD1. V shed 3 bases and J 9 bases; nucleotides not matched to a gene: 5. The length of the CDR3 is 13 residues. Germline V gene data show CDR1 as MNHNS and CDR2 as SASEGT.

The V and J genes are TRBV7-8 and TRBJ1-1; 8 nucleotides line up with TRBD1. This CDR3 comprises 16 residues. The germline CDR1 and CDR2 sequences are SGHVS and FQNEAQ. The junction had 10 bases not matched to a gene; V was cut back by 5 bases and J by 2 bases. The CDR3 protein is CASSTRTGSINTEAFF. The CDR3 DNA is TGTGCCAGCAGCACCCGGACAGGGAGTATAAACACTGAAGCTTTCTTT.

The CDR3 is CASSFYRERGGQETQYF. The CDR3 DNA is TGTGCCAGCAGCTTTTATCGCGAGCGGGGGGGCCAAGAGACCCAGTACTTC. The chain joins TRBV7-9 to TRBJ2-5; 10 bases match TRBD2. This CDR3 region has 17 residues. Trimming removed 3 bases from V and 1 base from J; junction bases left unmatched: 8. The germline CDR1 and CDR2 sequences are SEHNR and FQNEAQ (reference sequence). Looking up the rest from reference TRBV7-9 and TRBJ2-5 gives the full variable domain: DTGVSQNPRHKITKRGQNVTFRCDPISEHNRLYWYRQTLGQGPEFLTYFQNEAQLEKSRLLSDRFSAERPKGSFSTLEIQRTEQGDSAMYLCASSFYRERGGQETQYFGPGTRLLVL.

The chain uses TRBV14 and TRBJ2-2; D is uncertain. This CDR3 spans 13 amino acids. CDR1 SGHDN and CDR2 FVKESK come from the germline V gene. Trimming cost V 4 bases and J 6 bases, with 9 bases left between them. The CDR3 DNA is TGTGCCAGCAGCCCACGAGCCGCCGGGGAGCTGTTTTTT. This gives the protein CASSPRAAGELFF.

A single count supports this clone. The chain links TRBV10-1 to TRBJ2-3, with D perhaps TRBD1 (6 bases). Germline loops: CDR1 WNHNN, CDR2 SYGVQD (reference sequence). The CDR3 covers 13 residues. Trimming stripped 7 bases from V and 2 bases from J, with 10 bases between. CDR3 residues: CASNPGDTDTQYF. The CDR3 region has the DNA TGCGCCAGCAACCCAGGGGACACAGATACGCAGTATTTT.

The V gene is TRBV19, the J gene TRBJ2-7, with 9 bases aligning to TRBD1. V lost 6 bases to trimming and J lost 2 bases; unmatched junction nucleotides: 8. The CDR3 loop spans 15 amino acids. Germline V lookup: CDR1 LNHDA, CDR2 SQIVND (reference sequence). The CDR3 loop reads CASSPGQGWAYEQYF. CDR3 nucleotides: TGTGCCAGTAGCCCGGGACAGGGATGGGCCTACGAGCAGTACTTC.

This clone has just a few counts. DNA of the CDR3: TGTGCCAGCAGTCGACAGAACTATGGCTACACCTTC. It translates to CASSRQNYGYTF. The chain couples TRBV28 to TRBJ1-2; D may be TRBD1 (5 bases). CDR1 and CDR2 from the germline V gene are MDHEN and SYDVKM. The length of the CDR3 is 12 residues. V lost 5 bases to trimming and J lost 2 bases, with 6 bases between them.

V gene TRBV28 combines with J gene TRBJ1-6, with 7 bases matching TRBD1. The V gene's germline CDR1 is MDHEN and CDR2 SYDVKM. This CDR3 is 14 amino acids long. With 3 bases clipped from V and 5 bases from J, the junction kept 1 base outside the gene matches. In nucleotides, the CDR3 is TGTGCCAGCAGTTTGGGACAGAATAATTCACCCCTCCACTTT. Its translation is CASSLGQNNSPLHF.

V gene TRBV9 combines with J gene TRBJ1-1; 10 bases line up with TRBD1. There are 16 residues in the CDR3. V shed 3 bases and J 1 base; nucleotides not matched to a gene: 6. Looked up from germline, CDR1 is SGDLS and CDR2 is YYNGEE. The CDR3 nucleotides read TGTGCCAGCAGCGGCTCCGGGACAGGGGCGAACACTGAAGCTTTCTTT. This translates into CASSGSGTGANTEAFF.

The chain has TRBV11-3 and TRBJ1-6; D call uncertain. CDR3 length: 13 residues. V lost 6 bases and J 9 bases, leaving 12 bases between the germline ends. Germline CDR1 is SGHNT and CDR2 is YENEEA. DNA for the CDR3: TGTGCCAGCAGTTACAACGCGGCTTCACCCCTCCACTTT. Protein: CASSYNAASPLHF.

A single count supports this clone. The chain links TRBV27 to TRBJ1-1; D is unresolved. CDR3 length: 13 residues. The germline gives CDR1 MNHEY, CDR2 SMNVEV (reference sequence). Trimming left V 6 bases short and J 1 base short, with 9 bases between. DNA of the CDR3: TGTGCCAGCAGGCGGGCGGGGAACACTGAAGCTTTCTTT. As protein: CASRRAGNTEAFF.

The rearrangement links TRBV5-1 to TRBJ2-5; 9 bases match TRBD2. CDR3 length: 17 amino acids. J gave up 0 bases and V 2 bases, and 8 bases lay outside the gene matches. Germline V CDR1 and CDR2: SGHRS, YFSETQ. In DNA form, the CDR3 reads TGCGCCAGCAGCTTAAAGCGGGGGGTCGCGTACCAAGAGACCCAGTACTTC. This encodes CASSLKRGVAYQETQYF.

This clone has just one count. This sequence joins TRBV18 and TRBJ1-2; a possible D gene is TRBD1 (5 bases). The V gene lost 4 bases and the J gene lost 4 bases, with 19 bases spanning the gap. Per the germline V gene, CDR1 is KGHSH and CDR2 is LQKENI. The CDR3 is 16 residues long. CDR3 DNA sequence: TGTGCCAGCTCACAGGGGTCGATCCAATCCACCTATGGCTACACCTTC. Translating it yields CASSQGSIQSTYGYTF.

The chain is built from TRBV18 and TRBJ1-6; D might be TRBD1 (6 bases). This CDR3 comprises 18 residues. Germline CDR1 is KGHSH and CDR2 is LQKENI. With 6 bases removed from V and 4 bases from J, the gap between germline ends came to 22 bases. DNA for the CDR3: TGTGCCAGCTCCTACCGGAGACAGGAGCCCGAATATAATTCACCCCTCCACTTT. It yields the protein CASSYRRQEPEYNSPLHF.

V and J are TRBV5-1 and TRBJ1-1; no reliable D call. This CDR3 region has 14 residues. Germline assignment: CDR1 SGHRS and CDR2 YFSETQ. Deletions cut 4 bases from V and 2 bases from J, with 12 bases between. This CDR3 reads CASSQHISNTEAFF. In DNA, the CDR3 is TGCGCCAGCAGCCAACACATTTCTAACACTGAAGCTTTCTTT.